Presented here are 28 T cell receptor beta chains from one specimen sequenced in a study of T cells in Graves' hyperthyroidism and ophthalmopathy. Using RNA transcripts as the source, TCR beta CDR3 regions were amplified. First-round RT-PCR with HTBI primers amplified the TCR CDR3 region. Via MiXCR, TCRdb re-called the multiplex PCR reads, giving one row per CDR3 protein. The sample gives about 740,000 distinct CDR3 sequences, about 15% of which show up once; around 9.6% is in the top ten. The sequencing input was blood. The receptors derive from a woman aged 18-30 years with Graves' hyperthyroidism.

The genes are TRBV18 and TRBJ2-1, with D unresolved. The V end was cut by 0 bases, the J end by 7 bases, with 10 bases between. This CDR3 has 14 amino acids. Per germline, CDR1 KGHSH and CDR2 LQKENI. The CDR3 here is CASSPPGSLNEQFF. The CDR3 DNA reads as TGTGCCAGCTCACCACCGGGCTCCTTGAATGAGCAGTTCTTC.

The genes are TRBV4-1 and TRBJ2-7, with D unclear. Germline CDR1 is MGHRA and CDR2 is YSYEKL. The CDR3 length is 14 residues. V lost 1 base and J lost 4, with 11 bases in between. CDR3 in amino acids: CASSQGRLGYEQYF. The CDR3 DNA sequence: TGCGCCAGCAGCCAAGGACGGCTGGGGTACGAGCAGTACTTC.

The chain employs TRBV2 and TRBJ2-1, with 11 positions matching TRBD2. V was clipped by 6 bases and J by 7 bases; unmatched bases: 5. This CDR3 is 14 amino acids long. Germline values: CDR1 SNHLY, CDR2 FYNNEI. In nucleotides, the CDR3 is TGTGCCAGCAGGGGGACTAGCGGAGCAAATGAGCAGTTCTTC. Translation: CASRGTSGANEQFF.

This clonotype appeared a single time. J is TRBJ1-4 and V is TRBV7-2; 9 bases map to TRBD1. With V trimmed by 1 base and J by 8 bases, 5 bases remained unmatched. Germline loops: CDR1 SGHTA, CDR2 FQGNSA. The CDR3 covers 15 residues. The CDR3 reads CASSLGDRDEEKLFF. CDR3 bases: TGTGCCAGCAGCTTAGGGGACAGGGATGAAGAAAAACTGTTTTTT.

This chain connects TRBV18 to TRBJ2-5, with 11 bases matching TRBD2. V dropped 4 bases and J dropped 3; count of bases not matched to a gene: 13. Germline V gene data show CDR1 as KGHSH and CDR2 as LQKENI. This CDR3 spans 18 amino acids. The CDR3 coding sequence is TGTGCCAGCTCACAACCACTTCGCCTAGCGGGAGGAAAAGAGACCCAGTACTTC. As protein: CASSQPLRLAGGKETQYF.

This clonotype was detected ten times or more. V usage is TRBV3-1 and J usage is TRBJ2-1; 10 bases match TRBD2. The CDR3 extends over 15 amino acids. V shed 6 bases and J 9 bases; nucleotides not matched to a gene: 11. The germline V gene has CDR1 LGHDT and CDR2 YNNKEL (reference sequence). This chain's CDR3 is CASRPSSGRLPEQFF. In DNA form, the CDR3 reads TGTGCCAGCAGACCGTCTAGCGGGAGACTTCCTGAGCAGTTCTTC.

This clonotype was seen only a few times. V is TRBV12-3 or TRBV12-4 and J is TRBJ2-7; 9 bases fit TRBD2. Germline trimming cut 8 bases from V and 0 bases from J; bases unmatched to any gene: 5. The CDR3 runs 14 residues. CDR3 loop: CASQTSGGSYEQYF. The DNA of the CDR3 is TGTGCCAGCCAGACTAGCGGAGGCTCCTACGAGCAGTACTTC.

This clonotype occurred many times. The V gene is TRBV7-8, the J gene TRBJ2-1; 9 bases are a match to TRBD2. This CDR3 has 21 amino acids. V dropped 0 bases and J dropped 8; count of bases not matched to a gene: 23. Germline CDR1 reads SGHVS; CDR2 reads FQNEAQ. CDR3 nucleotides: TGTGCCAGCAGCTTAGCGGTGCCTAGCGGGATCTTCCTCGCTTCCGAGGATGAGCAGTTCTTC. It specifies CASSLAVPSGIFLASEDEQFF.

This rearrangement joins TRBV28 to TRBJ1-4; 11 bases match TRBD1. Germline-derived CDR1 and CDR2 are MDHEN and SYDVKM. V shed 5 bases, J shed 11 bases, and the junction held 10 bases outside the gene matches. CDR3 size: 15 residues. The CDR3 sequence: CASSIPRGQGVKLFF. The CDR3 nucleotides read TGTGCCAGCAGTATACCCCGGGGACAGGGGGTTAAACTGTTTTTT. The full variable domain, in which reference TRBV28 and TRBJ1-4 provide the parts outside the CDR3, is DVKVTQSSRYLVKRTGEKVFLECVQDMDHENMFWYRQDPGLGLRLIYFSYDVKMKEKGDIPEGYSVSREKKERFSLILESASTNQTSMYLCASSIPRGQGVKLFFGSGTQLSVL.

Notes on this clonotype: A much larger clonotype is one base distant, so this may be a read error. V is TRBV2 and J is TRBJ2-3; D is unclear. V gave up 4 bases and J gave up 4 bases, with 12 bases separating them. The CDR3 totals 14 residues. The germline gives CDR1 SNHLY, CDR2 FYNNEI. The chain's CDR3 is CASSVRFTADTQYF. DNA for the CDR3: TGTGCCAGCAGTGTTAGGTTTACAGCAGATACGCAGTATTTT.

V usage is TRBV5-1 and J usage is TRBJ1-1, with 8 bases matching TRBD1. This CDR3 comprises 14 residues. Germline V gives CDR1 SGHRS, CDR2 YFSETQ. V was pared by 4 bases and J by 8 bases, with 10 bases of the junction left unmatched. Here the CDR3 DNA reads TGCGCCAGCAGCACACCCCAGACAGGGGAGGAAGCTTTCTTT. It translates to CASSTPQTGEEAFF.

The genes are TRBV11-3 and TRBJ2-1; D call uncertain. Germline lookup yields CDR1 SGHNT and CDR2 YENEEA. The CDR3 covers 13 residues. V was shortened by 4 bases and J by 6 bases, with 10 bases between the two germline ends. CDR3 amino acids: CASSSLVLNEQFF. CDR3 coding DNA: TGTGCCAGCAGCTCCCTAGTTCTCAATGAGCAGTTCTTC.

The genes are TRBV7-9 and TRBJ1-1; D not resolved. Trimming took 4 bases from V and 1 from J, leaving 10 bases between them. The CDR3 length is 14 residues. The V gene's germline CDR1 is SEHNR and CDR2 FQNEAQ (reference sequence). The CDR3 coding sequence is TGTGCCAGCAGCTCCAAAACAGCGAACACTGAAGCTTTCTTT. Translated, it gives CASSSKTANTEAFF.

This chain joins TRBV20-1 and TRBJ1-3, with a weak D call TRBD1 (6 bases). Trimming left V 0 bases short and J 3 bases short, with 15 bases between. The CDR3 totals 16 residues. Germline loops: CDR1 DFQATT, CDR2 SNEGSKA (reference sequence). CDR3 region: CSARDPGGALGNTIYF. CDR3 DNA: TGCAGTGCTAGAGATCCCGGGGGGGCGCTTGGAAACACCATATATTTT.

Only a few counts were recorded for this clonotype. The chain has TRBV7-3 and TRBJ2-2, with D perhaps TRBD2 (7 bases). This CDR3 comprises 17 residues. Deletions cut 1 base from V and 0 bases from J, with 12 bases between. In germline, CDR1 is SGHTA, CDR2 FQGTGA. For the CDR3, the DNA is TGTGCCAGCAGCTTAAAGGGCGGGGGCGCGAACACCGGGGAGCTGTTTTTT. This sequence encodes CASSLKGGGANTGELFF.

This clonotype occurred a few times. This rearrangement joins TRBV20-1 to TRBJ1-4; TRBD1 matches 8 bases. V shed 3 bases and J 5 bases; nucleotides not matched to a gene: 5. There are 14 residues in the CDR3. The germline gives CDR1 DFQATT, CDR2 SNEGSKA (reference sequence). CDR3 residues: CSASLQGVNEKLFF. The CDR3 bases are TGCAGTGCTAGCCTACAGGGGGTGAATGAAAAACTGTTTTTT.

The chain has TRBV13 and TRBJ1-1; possibly TRBD1 for D (5 bases). V lost 7 bases, J lost 0 bases, and 18 bases lay in between. The CDR3 loop spans 16 amino acids. The V gene's germline CDR1 is PRHDT and CDR2 FYEKMQ (reference sequence). The CDR3: CASTTRGKLMNTEAFF. The CDR3 nucleotides are TGTGCCAGCACCACACGGGGCAAACTAATGAACACTGAAGCTTTCTTT.

This clonotype was observed a few times. The rearrangement links TRBV9 to TRBJ2-2; TRBD2 matches at 9 bases. This CDR3 contains 19 residues. Germline V gene sequence: CDR1 SGDLS, CDR2 YYNGEE. V shed 0 bases and J 5 bases; nucleotides not matched to a gene: 14. The CDR3 protein is CASSVDKLREGLETGELFF. CDR3 in DNA: TGTGCCAGCAGCGTAGACAAACTGCGGGAGGGCCTGGAGACCGGGGAGCTGTTTTTT.

This clonotype has more than one count but fewer than ten. The V and J genes are TRBV4-2 and TRBJ2-1; 11 bases fit TRBD2. Germline V CDR1 and CDR2: LGHNA, YNFKEQ. The CDR3 is 16 residues long. The ends lost 5 bases at V and 8 bases at J; junction bases unmatched: 11. The CDR3 protein is CASSAQGLAGGDEQFF. CDR3 nucleotide sequence: TGTGCCAGCAGCGCCCAGGGGCTAGCGGGAGGCGATGAGCAGTTCTTC.

The rearrangement joins TRBV7-9 to TRBJ1-5, with D possibly being TRBD1 (5 bases). The V end lost 4 bases, the J end lost 5 bases, and 15 bases lay between the germline ends. Germline assignment: CDR1 SEHNR and CDR2 FQNEAQ (reference sequence). The CDR3 has 15 residues. In DNA, the CDR3 is TGTGCCAGCAGCTCCACAAGGGGCGGCCATCAGCCCCAGCATTTT. This encodes CASSSTRGGHQPQHF.

There are many counts of this clonotype. This chain links TRBV28 with TRBJ2-2, with D unclear. V shed 7 bases and J shed 2 bases, with 14 bases lying between them. The CDR3 is 15 residues long. CDR1 is MDHEN and CDR2 is SYDVKM in the germline V gene. Here the CDR3 reads CASTQSLGNTGELFF. CDR3 nucleotide sequence: TGTGCCAGCACCCAAAGTCTCGGAAACACCGGGGAGCTGTTTTTT.

A few counts support this clonotype. The chain links TRBV5-1 to TRBJ2-5, with TRBD2 identical over 10 bases. The CDR3 is 16 residues long. Germline V gene sequence: CDR1 SGHRS, CDR2 YFSETQ. Losses at the gene ends were 0 bases for V and 3 bases for J; bases not matched to a gene: 5. CDR3 protein: CASSLGSSGGEETQYF. CDR3 coding DNA: TGCGCCAGCAGCTTGGGTTCTAGCGGGGGTGAAGAGACCCAGTACTTC.

This clonotype was seen repeatedly, ten times or more. The chain combines TRBV7-8 with TRBJ1-5, with D possibly matching TRBD1 (5 bases). The CDR3 runs 14 residues. CDR1 SGHVS and CDR2 FQNEAQ come from the germline V gene. Trimming pared 2 bases from V and 7 bases from J, leaving 12 bases between. CDR3 DNA sequence: TGTGCCAGCAGCTTAACGTGGCAGGGACAGCCCCAGCATTTT. This translates into CASSLTWQGQPQHF.

This clonotype was detected only a few times. The chain uses TRBV7-2 and TRBJ2-7, with D tentatively TRBD1 (6 bases). Trimming cost V 8 bases and J 6 bases, with 14 bases left between them. The germline V gene has CDR1 SGHTA and CDR2 FQGNSA. The CDR3 is 12 residues long. CDR3 in DNA: TGTGCCAGCCGGGTCGGACAGCTCGAGCAGTACTTC. Encoded protein: CASRVGQLEQYF.

This clonotype has ten or more counts. The chain carries TRBV3-1 and TRBJ1-1; D gene uncertain. This CDR3 region has 11 residues. Between the trimmed V and J ends, which lost 4 bases and 11 bases, there was a span of 11 bases. CDR1 is LGHDT and CDR2 is YNNKEL in the germline V gene (reference sequence). The CDR3 DNA reads as TGTGCCAGCAGCCGCGGTACAGAGGCTTTCTTT. Its protein product is CASSRGTEAFF.

This clonotype was observed a handful of times. The chain recombines TRBV6-4 with TRBJ1-2; D unresolved. This CDR3 region has 15 residues. V gave up 0 bases and J gave up 0 bases, with 8 bases separating them. Germline V CDR1 and CDR2: MRHNA, SNTAGT. Here the CDR3 DNA reads TGTGCCAGCAGTGACTCGTTATGGGCTAACTATGGCTACACCTTC. It specifies CASSDSLWANYGYTF.

This clonotype appeared a few times. The rearrangement links TRBV4-3 to TRBJ1-4; possibly TRBD1 for D (5 bases). This CDR3 spans 16 amino acids. Germline values: CDR1 LGHNA, CDR2 YSLEER. Trimming shortened V by 0 bases and J by 3 bases, and 11 bases separated the two germline ends. CDR3: CASSQDGGGSNEKLFF. CDR3 DNA: TGCGCCAGCAGCCAAGATGGCGGGGGGTCTAATGAAAAACTGTTTTTT.

This clonotype showed up just a few times. The chain uses TRBV13 and TRBJ2-7; D is uncertain. Trimming left V 5 bases short and J 3 bases short, with 8 bases between. Germline CDR1 and CDR2: PRHDT and FYEKMQ (reference sequence). This CDR3 contains 12 residues. The CDR3 loop is CASSAQFYEQYF. CDR3 nucleotide sequence: TGTGCCAGCAGCGCCCAGTTCTACGAGCAGTACTTC.